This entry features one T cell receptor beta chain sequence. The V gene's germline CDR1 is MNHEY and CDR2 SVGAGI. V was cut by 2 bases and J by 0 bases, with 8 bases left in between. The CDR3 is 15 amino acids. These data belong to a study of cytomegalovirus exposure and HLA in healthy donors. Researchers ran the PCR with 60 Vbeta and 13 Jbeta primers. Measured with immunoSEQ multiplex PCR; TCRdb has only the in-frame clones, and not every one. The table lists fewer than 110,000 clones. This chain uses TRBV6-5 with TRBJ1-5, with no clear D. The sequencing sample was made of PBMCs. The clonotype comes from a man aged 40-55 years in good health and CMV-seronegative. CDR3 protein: CASSYGRDSNQPQHF. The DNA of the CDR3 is TGTGCCAGCAGTTACGGGAGGGATAGCAATCAGCCCCAGCATTTT.